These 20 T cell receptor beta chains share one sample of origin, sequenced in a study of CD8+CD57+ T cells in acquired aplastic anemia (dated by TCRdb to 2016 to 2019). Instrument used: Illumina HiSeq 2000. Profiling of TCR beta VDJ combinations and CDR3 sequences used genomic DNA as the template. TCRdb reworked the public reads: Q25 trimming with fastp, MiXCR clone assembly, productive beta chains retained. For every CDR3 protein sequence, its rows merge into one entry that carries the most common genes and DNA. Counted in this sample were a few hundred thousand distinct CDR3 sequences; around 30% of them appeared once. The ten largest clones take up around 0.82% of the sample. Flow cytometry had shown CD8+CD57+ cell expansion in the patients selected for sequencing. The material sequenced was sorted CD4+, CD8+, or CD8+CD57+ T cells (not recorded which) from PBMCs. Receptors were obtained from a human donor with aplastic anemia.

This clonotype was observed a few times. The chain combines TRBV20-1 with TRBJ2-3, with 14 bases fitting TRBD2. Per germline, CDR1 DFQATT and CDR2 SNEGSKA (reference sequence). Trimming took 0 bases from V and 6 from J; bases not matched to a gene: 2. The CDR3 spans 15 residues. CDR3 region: CSARETSGRGDTQYF. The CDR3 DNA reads TGCAGTGCTAGAGAGACTAGCGGGAGGGGGGATACGCAGTATTTT.

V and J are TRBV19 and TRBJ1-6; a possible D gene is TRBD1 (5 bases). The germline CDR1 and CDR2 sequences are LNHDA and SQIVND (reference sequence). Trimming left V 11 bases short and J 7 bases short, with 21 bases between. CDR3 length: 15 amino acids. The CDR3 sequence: CAWIGRGRRNSPLHF. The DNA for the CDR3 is TGTGCCTGGATTGGTCGGGGACGGAGGAATTCACCCCTCCACTTT.

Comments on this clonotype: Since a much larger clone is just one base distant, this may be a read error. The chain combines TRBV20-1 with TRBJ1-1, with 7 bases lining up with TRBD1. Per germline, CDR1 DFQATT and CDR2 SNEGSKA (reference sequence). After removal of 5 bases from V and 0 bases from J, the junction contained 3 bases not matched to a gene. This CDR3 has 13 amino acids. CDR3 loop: CSAGDSLNTEAFF. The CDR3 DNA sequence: TGCAGTGCTGGGGACAGCCTGAACACTGAAGCTTTCTTT.

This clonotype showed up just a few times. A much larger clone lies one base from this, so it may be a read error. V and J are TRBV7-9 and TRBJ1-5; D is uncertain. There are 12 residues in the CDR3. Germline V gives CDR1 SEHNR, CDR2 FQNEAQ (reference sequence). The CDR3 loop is CASGLDFQPQHF. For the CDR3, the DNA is TGTGCCAGCGGCTTAGATTTCCAGCCCCAGCATTTT.

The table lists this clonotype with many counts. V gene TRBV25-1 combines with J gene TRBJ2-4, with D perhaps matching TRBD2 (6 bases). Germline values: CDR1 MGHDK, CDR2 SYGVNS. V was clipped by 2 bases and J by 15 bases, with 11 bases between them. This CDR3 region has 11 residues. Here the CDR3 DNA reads TGTGCCAGCAGTGAAGATGGAGGGCTGTACTTC. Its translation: CASSEDGGLYF.

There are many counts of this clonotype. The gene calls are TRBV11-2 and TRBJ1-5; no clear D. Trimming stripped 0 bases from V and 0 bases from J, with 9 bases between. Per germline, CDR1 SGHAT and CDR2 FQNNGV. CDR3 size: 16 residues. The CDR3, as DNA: TGTGCCAGCAGCTTAGAGGCAGACAATAGCAATCAGCCCCAGCATTTT. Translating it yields CASSLEADNSNQPQHF.

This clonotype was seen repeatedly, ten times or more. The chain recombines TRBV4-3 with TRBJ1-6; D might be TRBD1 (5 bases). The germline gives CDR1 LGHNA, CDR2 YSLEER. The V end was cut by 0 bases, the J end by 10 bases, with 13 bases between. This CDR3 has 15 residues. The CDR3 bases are TGCGCCAGCAGCCAAGATGGGGACCCTAGCTCACCCCTCCACTTT. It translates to CASSQDGDPSSPLHF.

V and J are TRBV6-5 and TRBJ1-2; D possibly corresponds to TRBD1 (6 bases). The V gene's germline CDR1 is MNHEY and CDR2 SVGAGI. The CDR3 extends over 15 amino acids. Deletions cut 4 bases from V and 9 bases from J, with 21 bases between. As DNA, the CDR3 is TGTGCCAGCAGTTCGGTTGACGGGGGGCGTAGAAGCTACACCTTC. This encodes CASSSVDGGRRSYTF.

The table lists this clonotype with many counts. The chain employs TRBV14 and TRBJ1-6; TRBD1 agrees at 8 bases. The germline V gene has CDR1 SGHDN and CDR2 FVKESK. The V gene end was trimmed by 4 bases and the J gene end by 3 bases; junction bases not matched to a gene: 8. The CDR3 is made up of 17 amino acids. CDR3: CASSPFRGTGYNSPLHF. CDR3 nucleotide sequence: TGTGCCAGCAGCCCTTTTCGGGGGACAGGCTATAATTCACCCCTCCACTTT.

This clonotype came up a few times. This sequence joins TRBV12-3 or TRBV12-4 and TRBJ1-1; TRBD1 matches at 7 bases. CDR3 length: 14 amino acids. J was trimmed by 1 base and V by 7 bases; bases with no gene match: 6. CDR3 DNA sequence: TGTGCCAGCATCCTCGGACAGGCGAACACTGAAGCTTTCTTT. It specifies CASILGQANTEAFF.

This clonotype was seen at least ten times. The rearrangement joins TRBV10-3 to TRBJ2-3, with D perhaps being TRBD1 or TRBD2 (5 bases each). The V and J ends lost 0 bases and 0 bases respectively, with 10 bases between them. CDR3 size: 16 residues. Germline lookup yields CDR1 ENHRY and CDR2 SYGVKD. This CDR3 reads CAISESGVLSTDTQYF. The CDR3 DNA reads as TGTGCCATCAGTGAGTCGGGGGTCCTTAGCACAGATACGCAGTATTTT.

CDR3 amino acids: CASSHPMGLGGYTF. The CDR3 DNA is TGCGCCAGCAGCCACCCGATGGGGTTGGGTGGCTACACCTTC. The V and J genes are TRBV4-1 and TRBJ1-2, with D uncertain. This CDR3 has 14 residues. CDR1 is MGHRA and CDR2 is YSYEKL in the germline V gene. With 3 bases removed from V and 7 bases from J, the gap between germline ends came to 15 bases.

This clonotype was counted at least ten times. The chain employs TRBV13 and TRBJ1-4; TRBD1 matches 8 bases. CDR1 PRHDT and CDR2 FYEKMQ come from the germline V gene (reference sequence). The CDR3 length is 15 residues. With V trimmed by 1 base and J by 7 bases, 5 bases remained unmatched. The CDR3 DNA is TGTGCCAGCAGCTTAGCCGGGACAGGCAGTGAAAAACTGTTTTTT. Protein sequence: CASSLAGTGSEKLFF.

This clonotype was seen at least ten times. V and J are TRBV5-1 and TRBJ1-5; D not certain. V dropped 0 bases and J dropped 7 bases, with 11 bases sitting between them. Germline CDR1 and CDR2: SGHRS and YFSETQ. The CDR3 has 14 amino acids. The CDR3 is CASSLEGSPQPQHF. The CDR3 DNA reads TGCGCCAGCAGCTTGGAAGGGTCCCCACAGCCCCAGCATTTT.

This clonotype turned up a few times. CDR3 nucleotide sequence: TGTGCCAGCAGCCAAGATAGGAACTCTTACTACAATGAGCAGTTCTTC. It specifies CASSQDRNSYYNEQFF. The V call is TRBV14, the J call TRBJ2-1; D not certain. Germline V CDR1 and CDR2: SGHDN, FVKESK. The CDR3 is 16 residues long. V was shortened by 0 bases and J by 3 bases, with 12 bases between the two germline ends.

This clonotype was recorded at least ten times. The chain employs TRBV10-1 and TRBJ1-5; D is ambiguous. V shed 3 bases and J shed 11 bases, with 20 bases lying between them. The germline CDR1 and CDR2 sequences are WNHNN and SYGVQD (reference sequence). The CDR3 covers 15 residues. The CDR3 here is CASSEPKSIPGAQHF. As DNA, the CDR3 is TGCGCCAGCAGTGAACCTAAGTCAATCCCCGGGGCCCAGCATTTT.

The DNA for the CDR3 is TGTGCCAGCAGTTTCCGGGACATAAGCACAGATACGCAGTATTTT. It is translated as CASSFRDISTDTQYF. The chain links TRBV6-2 or TRBV6-3 to TRBJ2-3; maybe TRBD1 (6 bases). There are 15 residues in the CDR3. Germline V CDR1 and CDR2: MNHEY, SVGEGT. V was pared by 4 bases and J by 0 bases, with 11 bases between.

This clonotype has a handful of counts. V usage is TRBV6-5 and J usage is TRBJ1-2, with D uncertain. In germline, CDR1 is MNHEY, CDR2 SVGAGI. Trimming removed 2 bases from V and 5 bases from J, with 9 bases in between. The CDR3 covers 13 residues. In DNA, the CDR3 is TGTGCCAGCAGTTACAATTGGGAATATGGCTACACCTTC. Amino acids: CASSYNWEYGYTF.

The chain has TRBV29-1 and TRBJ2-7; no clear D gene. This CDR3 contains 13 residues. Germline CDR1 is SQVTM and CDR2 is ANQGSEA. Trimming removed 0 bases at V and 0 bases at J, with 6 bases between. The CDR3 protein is CSVEDDFSYEQYF. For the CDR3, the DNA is TGCAGCGTTGAAGATGACTTCTCCTACGAGCAGTACTTC.

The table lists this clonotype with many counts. CDR3 region: CAISESQLSDNTEAFF. The CDR3 DNA sequence: TGTGCCATCAGTGAGTCGCAGTTATCAGACAACACTGAAGCTTTCTTT. The J gene is TRBJ1-1, the V gene TRBV10-3; D uncertain. V shed 0 bases and J shed 2 bases, with 13 bases lying between them. The CDR3 is made up of 16 amino acids. The germline CDR1 and CDR2 sequences are ENHRY and SYGVKD.